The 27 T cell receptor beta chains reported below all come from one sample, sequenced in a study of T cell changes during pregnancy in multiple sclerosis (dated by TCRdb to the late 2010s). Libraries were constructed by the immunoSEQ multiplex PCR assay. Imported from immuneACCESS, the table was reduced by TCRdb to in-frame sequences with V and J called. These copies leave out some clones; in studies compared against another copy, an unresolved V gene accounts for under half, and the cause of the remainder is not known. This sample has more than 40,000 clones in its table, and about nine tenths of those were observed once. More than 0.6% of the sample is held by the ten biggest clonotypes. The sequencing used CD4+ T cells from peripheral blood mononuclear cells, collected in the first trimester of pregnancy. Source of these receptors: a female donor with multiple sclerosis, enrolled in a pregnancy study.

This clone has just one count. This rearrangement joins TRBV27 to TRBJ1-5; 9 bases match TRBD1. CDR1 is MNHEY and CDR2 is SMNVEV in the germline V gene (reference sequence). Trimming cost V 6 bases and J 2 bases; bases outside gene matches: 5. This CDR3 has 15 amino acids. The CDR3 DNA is TGTGCCAGCAGCCAAAGGACAGGGGGCAATCAGCCCCAGCATTTT. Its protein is CASSQRTGGNQPQHF.

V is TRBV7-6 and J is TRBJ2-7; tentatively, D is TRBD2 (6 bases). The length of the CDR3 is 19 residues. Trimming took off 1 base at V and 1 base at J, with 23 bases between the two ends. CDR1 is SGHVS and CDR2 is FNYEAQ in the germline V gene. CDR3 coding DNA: TGTGCCAGCAGCTTAGAGGCTAGTGGAGGGGCCTCAAGATCCTACGAGCAGTACTTC. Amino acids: CASSLEASGGASRSYEQYF.

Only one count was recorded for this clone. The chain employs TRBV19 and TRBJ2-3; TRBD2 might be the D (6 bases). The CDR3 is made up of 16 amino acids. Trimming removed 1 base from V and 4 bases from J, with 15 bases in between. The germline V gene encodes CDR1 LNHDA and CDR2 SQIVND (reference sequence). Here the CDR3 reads CASSIGGGSNADTQYF. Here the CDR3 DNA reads TGTGCCAGTAGTATAGGTGGGGGGTCGAACGCAGATACGCAGTATTTT. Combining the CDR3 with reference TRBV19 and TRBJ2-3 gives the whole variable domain DGGITQSPKYLFRKEGQNVTLSCEQNLNHDAMYWYRQDPGQGLRLIYYSQIVNDFQKGDIAEGYSVSREKKESFPLTVTSAQKNPTAFYLCASSIGGGSNADTQYFGPGTRLTVL.

The CDR3 loop reads CAWNQGLTSYEQYF. The CDR3 DNA follows: TGTGCCTGGAATCAGGGACTCACCTCCTACGAGCAGTACTTC. The chain joins TRBV30 to TRBJ2-7; a weak D match, TRBD2 (6 bases). This CDR3 has 14 amino acids. Trimming removed 4 bases from V and 0 bases from J, with 13 bases in between. The germline gives CDR1 GTSNPN, CDR2 SVGIG (reference sequence).

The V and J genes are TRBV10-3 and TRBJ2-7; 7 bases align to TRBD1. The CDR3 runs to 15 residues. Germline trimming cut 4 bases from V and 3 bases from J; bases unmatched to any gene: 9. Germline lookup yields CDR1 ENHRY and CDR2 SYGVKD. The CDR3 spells CAISVNPGQLYEQYF. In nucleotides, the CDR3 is TGTGCCATCAGTGTTAATCCGGGACAGCTCTACGAGCAGTACTTC.

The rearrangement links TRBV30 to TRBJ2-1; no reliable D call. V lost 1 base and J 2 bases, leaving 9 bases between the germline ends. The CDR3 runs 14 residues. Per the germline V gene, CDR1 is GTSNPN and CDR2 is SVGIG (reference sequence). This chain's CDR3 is CAWSELFAYNEQFF. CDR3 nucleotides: TGTGCCTGGAGTGAGCTTTTTGCCTACAATGAGCAGTTCTTC. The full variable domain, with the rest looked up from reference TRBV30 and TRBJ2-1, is SQTIHQWPATLVQPVGSPLSLECTVEGTSNPNLYWYRQAAGRGLQLLFYSVGIGQISSEVPQNLSASRPQDRQFILSSKKLLLSDSGFYLCAWSELFAYNEQFFGPGTRLTVL.

CDR3 bases: TGTGCCAGCAGCCCTAGCGGGAGTGCGGAGACCCAGTACTTC. This gives the protein CASSPSGSAETQYF. The chain employs TRBV6-5 and TRBJ2-5; 10 bases are shared with TRBD2. V gave up 6 bases and J gave up 5 bases; unmatched junction bases: 6. CDR3 length equals 14 residues. Germline V lookup: CDR1 MNHEY, CDR2 SVGAGI.

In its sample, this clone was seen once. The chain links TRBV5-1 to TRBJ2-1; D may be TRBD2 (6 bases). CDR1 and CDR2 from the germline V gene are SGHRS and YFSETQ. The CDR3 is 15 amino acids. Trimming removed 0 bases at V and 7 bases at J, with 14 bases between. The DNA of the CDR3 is TGCGCCAGCAGCTTGGCCGGCGGCGGGGATAATGAGCAGTTCTTC. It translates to CASSLAGGGDNEQFF. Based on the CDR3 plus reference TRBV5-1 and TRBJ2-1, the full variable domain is KAGVTQTPRYLIKTRGQQVTLSCSPISGHRSVSWYQQTPGQGLQFLFEYFSETQRNKGNFPGRFSGRQFSNSRSEMNVSTLELGDSALYLCASSLAGGGDNEQFFGPGTRLTVL.

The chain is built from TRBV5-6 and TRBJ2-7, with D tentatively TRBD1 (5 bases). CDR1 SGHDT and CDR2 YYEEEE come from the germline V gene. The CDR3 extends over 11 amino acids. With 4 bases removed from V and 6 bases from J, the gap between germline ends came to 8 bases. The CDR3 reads CASSRTGEQYF. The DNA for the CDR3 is TGTGCCAGCAGCCGAACAGGCGAGCAGTACTTC.

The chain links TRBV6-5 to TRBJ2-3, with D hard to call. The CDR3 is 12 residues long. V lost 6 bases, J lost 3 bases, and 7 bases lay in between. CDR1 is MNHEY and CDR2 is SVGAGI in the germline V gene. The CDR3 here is CASSQTTDTQYF. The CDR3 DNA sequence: TGTGCCAGCAGCCAAACTACAGATACGCAGTATTTT.

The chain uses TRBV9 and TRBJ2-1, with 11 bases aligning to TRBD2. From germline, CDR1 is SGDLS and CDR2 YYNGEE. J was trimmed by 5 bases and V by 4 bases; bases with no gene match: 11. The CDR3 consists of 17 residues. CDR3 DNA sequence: TGTGCCAGCAGCCCTCCCCCCGGGACTAGCGGCGACAATGAGCAGTTCTTC. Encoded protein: CASSPPPGTSGDNEQFF.

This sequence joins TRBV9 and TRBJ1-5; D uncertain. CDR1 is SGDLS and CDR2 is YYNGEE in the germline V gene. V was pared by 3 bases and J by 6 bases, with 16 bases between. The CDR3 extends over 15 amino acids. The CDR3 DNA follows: TGTGCCAGCAGCGCCCGCGGGCCCCGGGTTCAGCCCCAGCATTTT. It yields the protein CASSARGPRVQPQHF.

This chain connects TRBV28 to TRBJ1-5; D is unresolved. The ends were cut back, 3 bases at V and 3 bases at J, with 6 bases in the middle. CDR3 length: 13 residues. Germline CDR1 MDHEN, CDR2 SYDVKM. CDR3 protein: CASSFSVNQPQHF. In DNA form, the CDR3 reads TGTGCCAGCAGTTTCTCAGTCAATCAGCCCCAGCATTTT.

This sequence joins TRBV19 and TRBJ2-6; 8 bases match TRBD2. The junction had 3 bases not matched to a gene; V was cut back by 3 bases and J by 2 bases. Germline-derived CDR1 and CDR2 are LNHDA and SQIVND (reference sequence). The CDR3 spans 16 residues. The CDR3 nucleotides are TGTGCCAGTAGTATGTGGCGGGGGGCTGGGGCCAACGTCCTGACTTTC. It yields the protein CASSMWRGAGANVLTF.

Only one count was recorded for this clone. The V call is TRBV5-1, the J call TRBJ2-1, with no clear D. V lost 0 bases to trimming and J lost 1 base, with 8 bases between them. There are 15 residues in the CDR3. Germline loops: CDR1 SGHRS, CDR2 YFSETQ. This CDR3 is CASSLDATSYNEQFF. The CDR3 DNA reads TGCGCCAGCAGCTTGGACGCGACATCCTACAATGAGCAGTTCTTC.

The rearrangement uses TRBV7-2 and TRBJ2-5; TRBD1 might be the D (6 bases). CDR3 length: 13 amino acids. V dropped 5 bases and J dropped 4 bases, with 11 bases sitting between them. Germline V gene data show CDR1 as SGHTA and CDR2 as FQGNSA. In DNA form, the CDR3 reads TGTGCCAGCAGCCCAGGGACATCAGAGACCCAGTACTTC. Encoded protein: CASSPGTSETQYF.

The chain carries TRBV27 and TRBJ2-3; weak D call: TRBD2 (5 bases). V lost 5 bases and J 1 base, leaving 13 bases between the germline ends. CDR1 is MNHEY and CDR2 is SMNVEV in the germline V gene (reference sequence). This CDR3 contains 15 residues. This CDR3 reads CASSPLAWGTDTQYF. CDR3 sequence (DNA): TGTGCCAGCAGTCCTCTAGCCTGGGGCACAGATACGCAGTATTTT.

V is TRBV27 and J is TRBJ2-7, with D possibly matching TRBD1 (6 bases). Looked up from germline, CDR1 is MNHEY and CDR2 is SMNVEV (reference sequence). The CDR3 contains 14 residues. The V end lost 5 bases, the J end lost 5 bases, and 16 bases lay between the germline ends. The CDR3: CASSPRTVSDEQYF. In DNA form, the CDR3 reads TGTGCCAGCAGTCCGCGGACAGTTAGCGACGAGCAGTACTTC.

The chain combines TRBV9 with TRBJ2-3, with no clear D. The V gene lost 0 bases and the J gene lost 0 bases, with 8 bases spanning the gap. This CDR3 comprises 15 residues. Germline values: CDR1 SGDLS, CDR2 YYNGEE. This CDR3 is CASSVVATSTDTQYF. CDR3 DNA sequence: TGTGCCAGCAGCGTAGTGGCCACCAGCACAGATACGCAGTATTTT.

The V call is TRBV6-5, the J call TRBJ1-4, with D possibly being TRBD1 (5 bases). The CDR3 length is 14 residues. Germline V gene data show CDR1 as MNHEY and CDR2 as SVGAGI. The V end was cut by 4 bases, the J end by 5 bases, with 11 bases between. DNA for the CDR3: TGTGCCAGCAGTTTCAGACAGACGAATGAAAAACTGTTTTTT. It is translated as CASSFRQTNEKLFF.

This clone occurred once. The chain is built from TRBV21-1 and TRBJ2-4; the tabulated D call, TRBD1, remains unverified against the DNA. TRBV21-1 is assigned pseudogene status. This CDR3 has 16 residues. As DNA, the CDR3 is TGTGCCAGCAGCCGCCGGGACAGGATAGCCAAAAACATTCAGTACTTC. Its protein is CASSRRDRIAKNIQYF.

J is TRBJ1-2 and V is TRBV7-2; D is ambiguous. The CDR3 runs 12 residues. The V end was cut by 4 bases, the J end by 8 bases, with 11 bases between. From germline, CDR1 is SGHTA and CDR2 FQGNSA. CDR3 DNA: TGTGCCAGCAGCTACCCCAGTCGCGGCTACACCTTC. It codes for CASSYPSRGYTF.

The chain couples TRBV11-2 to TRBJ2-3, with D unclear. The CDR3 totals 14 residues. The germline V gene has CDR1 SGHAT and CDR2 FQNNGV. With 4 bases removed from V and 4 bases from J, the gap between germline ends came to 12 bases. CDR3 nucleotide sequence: TGTGCCAGCAGCTCCGATCTTCGGGCAGATACGCAGTATTTT. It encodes CASSSDLRADTQYF.

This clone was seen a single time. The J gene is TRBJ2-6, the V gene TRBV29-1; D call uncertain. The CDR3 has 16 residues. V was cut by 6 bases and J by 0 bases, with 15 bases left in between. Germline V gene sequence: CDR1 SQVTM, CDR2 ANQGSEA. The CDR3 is CSVPHHLASGANVLTF. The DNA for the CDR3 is TGCAGCGTCCCCCACCACTTAGCCTCTGGGGCCAACGTCCTGACTTTC.

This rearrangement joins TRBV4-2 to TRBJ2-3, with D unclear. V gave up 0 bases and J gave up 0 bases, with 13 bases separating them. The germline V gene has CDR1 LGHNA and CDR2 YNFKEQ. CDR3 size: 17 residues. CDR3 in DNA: TGTGCCAGCAGCCAAGATCTTGGCCAACCTAGCACAGATACGCAGTATTTT. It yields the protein CASSQDLGQPSTDTQYF.

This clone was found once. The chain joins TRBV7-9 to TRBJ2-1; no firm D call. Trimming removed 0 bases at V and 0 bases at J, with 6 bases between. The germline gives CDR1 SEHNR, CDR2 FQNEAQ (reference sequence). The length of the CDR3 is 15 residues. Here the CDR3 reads CASSLAADSYNEQFF. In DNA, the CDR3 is TGTGCCAGCAGCTTAGCGGCGGACTCCTACAATGAGCAGTTCTTC.

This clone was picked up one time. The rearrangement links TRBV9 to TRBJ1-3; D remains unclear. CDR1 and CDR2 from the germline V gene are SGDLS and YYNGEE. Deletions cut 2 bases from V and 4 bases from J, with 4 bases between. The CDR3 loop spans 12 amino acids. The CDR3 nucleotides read TGTGCCAGCAGCGTTCTGGGAAACACCATATATTTT. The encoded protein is CASSVLGNTIYF.